This T cell receptor beta chain was retrieved from a study of persistence of HIV-infected CD4 T cells (dated by TCRdb to the early 2020s). Study-level background: CMV- and HIV-1 Gag-responding CD4+ T cells were isolated from ART-treated individuals so that antigen-driven clonal expansion of HIV-1-infected cells could be examined. Suppressive ART had been received by participants for a median of roughly 8 years. Peripheral blood samples of up to roughly 200 mL were taken at multiple time points, with the exception of a couple of participants who underwent leukapheresis at a single time point. Proviral sequencing was used to assess clonality among infected cells, whereas TCRbeta sequencing gauged the clonality of all cells within each sorted population. For the TCR cluster analysis across participants, about 8 participants were included for CMV and more than 5 participants for Gag. Broader findings and caveats from the paper: Only a small number of individuals took part in the study, and only a limited range of antigens was tested. A correlation was observed between TCR oligoclonality and proviral oligoclonality within the same sorted populations. Degenerate expanded CDR3beta sequences were enriched in antigen-responding cells, suggesting convergent selection of CD4+ responses to CMV and Gag. Because the TCR analyses were done in bulk, restricting them to just the rare CMV-responding cells that actually carried HIV-1 proviruses was not possible. Significantly lower TCRbeta richness was observed in CMV- and Gag-responding cells than in anti-CD3/anti-CD28-responding cells, and higher oligoclonality was observed in CMV-responding cells than in CD3/CD28-stimulated and Gag-responding cells.

This clone was recorded a few times. Its antigen is currently not known. No clone much larger than this one lies a single base away; base qualities are absent. TCRbeta repertoires were sequenced from genomic DNA with the immunoSEQ hsTCRB assay version 4 in survey mode. For TCRbeta sequencing, genomic DNA was diluted to 10 ng/uL, and up to about 1 ug was used per sample. The paper's data handling went like this. TCRbeta data were analyzed in ImmunoSeq Analyzer 3.0, with diversity computed on productive nucleotide rearrangements. Lower-bound TCR diversity was estimated with the improved Chao index, and clonality with the Gini coefficient using the Immunarch R package. Different nucleotide rearrangements encoding the same CDR3beta amino acid sequence were counted as distinct clonotypes. Differential abundance analysis identified TCRbeta sequences significantly enriched in antigen-responding cells relative to anti-CD3/anti-CD28-activated cells. GLIPH2 clustered TCRs by predicted peptide-MHC specificity, both within individual participants and across merged participant data sets. This immuneACCESS table, as held by TCRdb, lists in-frame sequences with V and J called but not all clones. Of the missing ones, under half trace to an unresolved V gene in checked studies; the others have no known cause. D and trimming were read from the DNA, whereas the V and J calls and clone size are those reported in that table. A total of approximately 39,000 clones appear in this sample, approximately 78% of them only once. Clones ranked in the top ten supply 0.9% to 1% of the sample.

Its CDR3 holds 14 amino acids, cysteine through phenylalanine. The DNA shown is the 42-base CDR3, in frame from base 1. The germline V gene gives CDR1 as SQVTM and CDR2 as ANQGSEA. V is cut back by 7 bases and J by 0 bases, with 4 bases in the junction unmatched. The sample's treatment or condition label, in plain terms: suppressive antiretroviral therapy. Cells were stimulated with a pool of overlapping HIV-1 Gag 15-mer peptides at 0.75 to 1 ug per peptide per mL. Memory populations depleted of antigen-responding cells were obtained by sorting nonresponding CD40L-negative CD69-negative CD45RO-high memory CD4+ T cells. HIV-1-infected adults in whom suppressive ART had been started during chronic infection were enrolled as participants. For at least 4 years, the participants' plasma HIV-1 RNA had been undetectable, below 50 copies/mL. To be included, participants needed a CD4+ T cell count above 400 cells/uL and a positive CMV serology. Before stimulation, PBMCs were isolated using density centrifugation and then depleted of CD8+ T cells. For approximately 19 hours, the CD8-depleted PBMCs were stimulated with anti-CD28/CD49d costimulation, a CD40-blocking antibody, and enfuvirtide to prevent new infections. Sorting was done on either a Beckman Coulter MoFlo Legacy or an XDP sorter, and propidium iodide was used to exclude dead cells. Genomic DNA was extracted using the QIAamp DNA Mini Kit for samples with more than one million cells and using the Quick-DNA Microprep Kit for all other samples.

Recombination linked TRBV29-1 to TRBJ1-3, with 9 central nucleotides matching TRBD1. The source is an adult with HIV. The donor label of this sample is uncertain. The sample here was cultured CD4+ T cells from PBMCs, taken from a patient who received antiretroviral therapy. The cell subset or site tag for this specimen amounts to: CD40L-CD69- CD45RO-high memory CD4 T cells not responding to Gag peptides. The CDR3 protein sequence reads: CSGTGASSGNTIYF. The DNA reads as follows: TGCAGCGGGACAGGGGCGAGCTCTGGAAACACCATATATTTT. The variable domain in full, with residues beyond the CDR3 obtained from the reference TRBV29-1 and TRBJ1-3 genes, is SAVISQKPSRDICQRGTSLTIQCQVDSQVTMMFWYRQQPGQSLTLIATANQGSEATYESGFVIDKFPISRPNLTFSTLTVSNMSPEDSSIYLCSGTGASSGNTIYFGEGSWLTVV.